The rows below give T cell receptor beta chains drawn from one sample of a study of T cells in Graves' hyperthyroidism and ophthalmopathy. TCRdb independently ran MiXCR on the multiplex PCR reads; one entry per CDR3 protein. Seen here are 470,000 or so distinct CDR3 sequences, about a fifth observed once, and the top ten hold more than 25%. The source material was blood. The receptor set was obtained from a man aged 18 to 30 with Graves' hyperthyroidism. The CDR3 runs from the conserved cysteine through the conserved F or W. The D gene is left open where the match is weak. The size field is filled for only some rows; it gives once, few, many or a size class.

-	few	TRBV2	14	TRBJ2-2	TGTGCCAGCAGCCTAGAGGTGGGGACCGGGGAGCTGTTTTTT	CASSLEVGTGELFF
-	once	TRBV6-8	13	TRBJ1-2	TGTGCCAGTAGTTTTATTGCTAACTATGGCTACACCTTC	CASSFIANYGYTF
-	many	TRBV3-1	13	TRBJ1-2	TGTGCCAGCAGCCAAGTGAAGACGGGGGGCTACACCTTC	CASSQVKTGGYTF
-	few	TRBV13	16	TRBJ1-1	TGTGCCAGCAGCTTAGGGTGGGGGGATTTGAACACTGAAGCTTTCTTT	CASSLGWGDLNTEAFF
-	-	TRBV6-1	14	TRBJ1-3	TGTGCCAGCAGTGCGATCGACTCTGGAAACACCATATATTTT	CASSAIDSGNTIYF
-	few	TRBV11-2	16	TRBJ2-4	TGTGCCAGCAGCCCTATCGTGGGTAGGACCAAAAACATTCAGTACTTC	CASSPIVGRTKNIQYF
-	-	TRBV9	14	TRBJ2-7	TGTGCCAGCAGCGCAGAGGGGGGGGGCCTCGAGCAGTACTTC	CASSAEGGGLEQYF
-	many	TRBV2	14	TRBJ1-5	TGTGCCAGCAGTGTGCTCTCTTCCCATCAGCCCCAGCATTTT	CASSVLSSHQPQHF
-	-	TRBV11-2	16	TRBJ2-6	TGTGCCAGCAGCCCAGATCAGTTCTCTGGGGCCAACGTCCTGACTTTC	CASSPDQFSGANVLTF
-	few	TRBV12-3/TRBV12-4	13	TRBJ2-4	TGTGCCAGCAGAATGACAGCTAAAAACATTAAGTACTTC	CASRMTAKNIKYF
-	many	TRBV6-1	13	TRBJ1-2	TGTGCCAGCGGGGTCAACCCAGCCTATGGCTACACCTTC	CASGVNPAYGYTF
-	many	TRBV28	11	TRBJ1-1	TGTGCCAGCAGTGGAGGCGGGGAAGCTTTCTTT	CASSGGGEAFF
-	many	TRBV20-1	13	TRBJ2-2	TGCAGTGCTCCATTTTCGAACACCGGGGAGCTGTTTTTT	CSAPFSNTGELFF
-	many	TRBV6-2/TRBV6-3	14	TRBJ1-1	TGTGCCAGCACCTACAGGGTTTTGAACACTGAAGCTTTCTTT	CASTYRVLNTEAFF
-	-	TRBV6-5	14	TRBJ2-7	TGTGCCAGCAGTTACTACGAGGGCGCCTACGAGCAGTACTTC	CASSYYEGAYEQYF
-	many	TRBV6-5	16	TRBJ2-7	TGTGCCAGCAGTTACTCGAGCGCGAGAAGATTCTACGAGCAGTACTTC	CASSYSSARRFYEQYF
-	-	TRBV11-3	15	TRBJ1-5	TGTGCCAGCAGCCCGAGACACGATAGCAATCAGCCCCAGCATTTT	CASSPRHDSNQPQHF
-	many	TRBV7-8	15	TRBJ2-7	TGTGCCAGCAGCTCACTAGGGGGTTCCTCCTACGAGCAGTACTTC	CASSSLGGSSYEQYF
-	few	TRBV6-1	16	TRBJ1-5	TGTGCCAGCAGTGATGCCCGGGACATCAGAAATCAGCCCCAGCATTTT	CASSDARDIRNQPQHF
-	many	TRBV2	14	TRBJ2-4	TGTGCCAGCAGTGAAGCGGGGAGGACAAACATTCAGTACTTC	CASSEAGRTNIQYF
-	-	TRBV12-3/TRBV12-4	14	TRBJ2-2	TGTGCCAGCCGAATGGGACAAACCGGCGGGGAGCTGTTTTTT	CASRMGQTGGELFF
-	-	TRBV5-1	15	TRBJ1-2	TGCGCCAGCAGCTTGAGACTAGGGGCCTACTATGGCTACACCTTC	CASSLRLGAYYGYTF
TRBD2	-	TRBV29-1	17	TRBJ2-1	TGCAGCGTAATTGGGCTACTAGCGGGAGCAGGCTACAATGAGCAGTTCTTC	CSVIGLLAGAGYNEQFF
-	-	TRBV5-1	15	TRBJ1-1	TGCGCCAGCAGCTTGGTATTCAGGAACAACACTGAAGCTTTCTTT	CASSLVFRNNTEAFF
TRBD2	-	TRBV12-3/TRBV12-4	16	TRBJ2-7	TGTGCCAGCACGAAGACTAGCCTGAGGTCCCCCTACGAGCAGTACTTC	CASTKTSLRSPYEQYF
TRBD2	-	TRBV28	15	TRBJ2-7	TGTGCCAGCAGTTTATCACGGGAGGGGACCTACGAGCAGTACTTC	CASSLSREGTYEQYF
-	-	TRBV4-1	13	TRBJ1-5	TGCGCCAGCAACCTAAATAGCAATCAGCCCCAGCATTTT	CASNLNSNQPQHF
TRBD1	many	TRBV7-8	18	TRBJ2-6	TGTGCCAGCAGCTCTCGAACAGGGGGAGGCTCTGGGGCCAACGTCCTGACTTTC	CASSSRTGGGSGANVLTF
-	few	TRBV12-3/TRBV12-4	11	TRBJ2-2	TGTGCCAGCAGGTGGGGTCCGGAGCTGTTTTTT	CASRWGPELFF
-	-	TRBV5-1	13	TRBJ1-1	TGCGCCAGCAGCCCGAGGATCGGTACTGAAGCTTTCTTT	CASSPRIGTEAFF
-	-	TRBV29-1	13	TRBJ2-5	TGCAGCGTTGGGAGCAGGGTACAAGAGACCCAGTACTTC	CSVGSRVQETQYF
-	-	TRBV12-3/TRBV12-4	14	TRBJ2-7	TGTGCCAGCAGTTTAAGGGGATCCGGCTACGAGCAGTACTTC	CASSLRGSGYEQYF
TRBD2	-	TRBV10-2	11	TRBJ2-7	TGCGCCAGCAGTGAGGACACTAGCGTGCACTTC	CASSEDTSVHF
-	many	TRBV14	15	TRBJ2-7	TGTGCCAGCAGCCTAGGGACCTTGAGGGGCTACGAGCAGTACTTC	CASSLGTLRGYEQYF
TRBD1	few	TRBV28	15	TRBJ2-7	TGTGCCAGCAGTTCCCCGGGACAGAGATCCTACGAGCAGTACTTC	CASSSPGQRSYEQYF
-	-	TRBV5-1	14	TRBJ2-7	TGCGCCAGCAGCTTGGCACAGAACCCCTACGAGCAGTACTTC	CASSLAQNPYEQYF
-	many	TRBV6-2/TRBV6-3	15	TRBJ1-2	TGTGCCAGCAGTTCGACCGGAGGGCTCAACTATGGCTACACCTTC	CASSSTGGLNYGYTF
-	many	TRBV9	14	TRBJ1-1	TGTGCCAGCAGCGTAGCAGGGGCGGGCACTGAAGCTTTCTTT	CASSVAGAGTEAFF
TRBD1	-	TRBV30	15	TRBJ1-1	TGTGCCTGGAGCGACCCGGGAAAGGGGGCCACTGAAGCTTTCTTT	CAWSDPGKGATEAFF
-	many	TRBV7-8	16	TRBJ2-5	TGTGCCAGCAGTCCCCCGAGACTGTCACGACAAGAGACCCAGTACTTC	CASSPPRLSRQETQYF
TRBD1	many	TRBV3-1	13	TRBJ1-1	TGTGCCAGCAGCCAAGGACAGGGGGCTGAAGCTTTCTTT	CASSQGQGAEAFF
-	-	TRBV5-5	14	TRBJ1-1	TGTGCCAGCAGCTTGGTCCCCTCCGGCACTGAAGCTTTCTTT	CASSLVPSGTEAFF
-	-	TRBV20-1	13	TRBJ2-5	TGCAGTGCTATGCCCAGCGGGTCAGAGACCCAGTACTTC	CSAMPSGSETQYF
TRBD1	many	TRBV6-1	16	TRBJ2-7	TGTGCCAGCAATGAAAAGGCCGGGACAGGTTCCTACGAGCAGTACTTC	CASNEKAGTGSYEQYF
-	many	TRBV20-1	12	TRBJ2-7	TGCAGTGCAGGACGAGGGACGGGGGAGCAGTACTTC	CSAGRGTGEQYF
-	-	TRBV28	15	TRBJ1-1	TGTGCCAGCGCCGATTGGGCTAAATGGGACACTGAAGCTTTCTTT	CASADWAKWDTEAFF
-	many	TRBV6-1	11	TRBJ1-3	TGTGCCAGCAGTGACCGGGGCACCATATATTTT	CASSDRGTIYF
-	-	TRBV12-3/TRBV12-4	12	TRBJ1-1	TGTGCCAGCAGTGCACAGGGTGGTGAAGCTTTCTTT	CASSAQGGEAFF
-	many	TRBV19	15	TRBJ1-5	TGTGCCAGTAGCGGAGGGCAGGGGAGCATCCAGCCCCAGCATTTT	CASSGGQGSIQPQHF
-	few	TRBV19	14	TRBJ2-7	TGTGCCAGTAGTATTACACAGGACTCCTACGAGCAGTACTTC	CASSITQDSYEQYF